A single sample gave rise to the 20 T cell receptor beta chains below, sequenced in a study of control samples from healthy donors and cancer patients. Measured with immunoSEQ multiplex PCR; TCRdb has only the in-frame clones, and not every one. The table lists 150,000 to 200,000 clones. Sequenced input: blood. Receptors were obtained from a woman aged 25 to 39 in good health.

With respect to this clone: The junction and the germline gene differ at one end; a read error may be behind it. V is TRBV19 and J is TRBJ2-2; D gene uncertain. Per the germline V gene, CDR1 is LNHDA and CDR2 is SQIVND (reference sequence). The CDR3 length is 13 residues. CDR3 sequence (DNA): TGTACCAGTAGTAGGGCTAGTGCCGGGGAGCTGTTTTTT. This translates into CTSSRASAGELFF.

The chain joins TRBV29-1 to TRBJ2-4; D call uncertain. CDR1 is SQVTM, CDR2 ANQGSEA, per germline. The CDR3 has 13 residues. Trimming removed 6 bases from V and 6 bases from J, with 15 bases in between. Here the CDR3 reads CSVGEEWGNIQYF. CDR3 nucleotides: TGCAGCGTCGGCGAAGAATGGGGAAACATTCAGTACTTC.

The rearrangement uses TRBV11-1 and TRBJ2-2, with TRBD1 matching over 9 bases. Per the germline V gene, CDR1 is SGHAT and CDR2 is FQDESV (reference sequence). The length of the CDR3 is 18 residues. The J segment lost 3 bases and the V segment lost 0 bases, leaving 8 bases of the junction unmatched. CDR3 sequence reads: CASSLAGTGFWDTGELFF. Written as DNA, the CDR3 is TGTGCCAGCAGCTTAGCCGGGACAGGGTTCTGGGACACCGGGGAGCTGTTTTTT.

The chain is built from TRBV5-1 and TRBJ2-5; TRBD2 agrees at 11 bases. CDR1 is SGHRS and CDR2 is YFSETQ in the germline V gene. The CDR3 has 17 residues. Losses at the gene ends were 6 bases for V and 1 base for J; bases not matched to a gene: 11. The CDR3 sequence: CASTPPLSGGVQETQYF. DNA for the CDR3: TGCGCCAGCACCCCACCGCTTAGCGGGGGGGTCCAAGAGACCCAGTACTTC.

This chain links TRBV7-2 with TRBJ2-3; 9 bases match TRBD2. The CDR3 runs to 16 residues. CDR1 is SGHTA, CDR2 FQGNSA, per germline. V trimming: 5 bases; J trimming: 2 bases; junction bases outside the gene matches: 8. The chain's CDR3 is CASSPTSGLYTDTQYF. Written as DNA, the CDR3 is TGTGCCAGCAGCCCAACTAGCGGGCTATACACAGATACGCAGTATTTT.

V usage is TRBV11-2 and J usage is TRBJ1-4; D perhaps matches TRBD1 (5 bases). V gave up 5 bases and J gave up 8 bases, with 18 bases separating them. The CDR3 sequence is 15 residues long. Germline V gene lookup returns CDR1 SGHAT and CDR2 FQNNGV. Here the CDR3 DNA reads TGTGCCAGCAGCCGGGGGACCTTGGTTAAAGAAAAACTGTTTTTT. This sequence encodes CASSRGTLVKEKLFF.

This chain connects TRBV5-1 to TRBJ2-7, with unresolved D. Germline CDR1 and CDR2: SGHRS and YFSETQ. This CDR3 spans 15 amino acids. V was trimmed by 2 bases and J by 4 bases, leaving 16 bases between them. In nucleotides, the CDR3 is TGCGCCAGCAGCTTTGGTCCCTCGGACGGATACGAGCAGTACTTC. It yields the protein CASSFGPSDGYEQYF.

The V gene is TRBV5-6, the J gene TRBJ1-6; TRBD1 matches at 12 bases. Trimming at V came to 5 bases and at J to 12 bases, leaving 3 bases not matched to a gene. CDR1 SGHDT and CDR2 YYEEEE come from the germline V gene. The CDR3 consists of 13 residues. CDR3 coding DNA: TGTGCCAGCAGGGGGGACAGGGGGCTACCCCTCCACTTT. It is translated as CASRGDRGLPLHF.

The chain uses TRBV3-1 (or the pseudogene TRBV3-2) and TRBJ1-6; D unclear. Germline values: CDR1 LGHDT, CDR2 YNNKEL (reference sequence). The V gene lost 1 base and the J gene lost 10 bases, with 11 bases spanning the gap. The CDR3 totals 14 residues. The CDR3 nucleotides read TGTGCCAGCAGCCAAGGCGTTCGGCGGTCACCCCTCCACTTT. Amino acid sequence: CASSQGVRRSPLHF.

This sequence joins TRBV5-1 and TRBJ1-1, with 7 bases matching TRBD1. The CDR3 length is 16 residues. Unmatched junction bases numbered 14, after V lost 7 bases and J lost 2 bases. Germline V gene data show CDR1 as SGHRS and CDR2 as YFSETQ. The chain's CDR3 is CASGMGSHRGNTEAFF. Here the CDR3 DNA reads TGCGCCAGCGGTATGGGTAGTCACAGGGGAAACACTGAAGCTTTCTTT. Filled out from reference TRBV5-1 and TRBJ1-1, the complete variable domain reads KAGVTQTPRYLIKTRGQQVTLSCSPISGHRSVSWYQQTPGQGLQFLFEYFSETQRNKGNFPGRFSGRQFSNSRSEMNVSTLELGDSALYLCASGMGSHRGNTEAFFGQGTRLTVV.

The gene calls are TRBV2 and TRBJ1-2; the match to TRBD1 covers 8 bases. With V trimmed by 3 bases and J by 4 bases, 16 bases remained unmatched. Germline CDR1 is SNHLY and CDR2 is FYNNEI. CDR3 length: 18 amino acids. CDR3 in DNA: TGTGCCAGCAGTGAGCCCGGGACAGGACGTCCCTCTTTCTATGGCTACACCTTC. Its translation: CASSEPGTGRPSFYGYTF.

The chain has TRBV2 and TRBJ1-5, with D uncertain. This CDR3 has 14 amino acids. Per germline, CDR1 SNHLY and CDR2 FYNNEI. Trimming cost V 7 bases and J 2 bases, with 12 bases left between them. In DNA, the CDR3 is TGTGCCAGCACAATAGAACTAGGCAATCAGCCCCAGCATTTT. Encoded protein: CASTIELGNQPQHF. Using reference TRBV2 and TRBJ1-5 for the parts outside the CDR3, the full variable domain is EPEVTQTPSHQVTQMGQEVILRCVPISNHLYFYWYRQILGQKVEFLVSFYNNEISEKSEIFDDQFSVERPDGSNFTLKIRSTKLEDSAMYFCASTIELGNQPQHFGDGTRLSIL.

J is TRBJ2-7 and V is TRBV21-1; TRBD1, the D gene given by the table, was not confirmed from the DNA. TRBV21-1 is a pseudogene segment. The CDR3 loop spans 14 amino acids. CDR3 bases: TGTGCCAGCAGCAAAGCGGGACAGGGGTACGAGCAGTACTTC. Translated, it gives CASSKAGQGYEQYF.

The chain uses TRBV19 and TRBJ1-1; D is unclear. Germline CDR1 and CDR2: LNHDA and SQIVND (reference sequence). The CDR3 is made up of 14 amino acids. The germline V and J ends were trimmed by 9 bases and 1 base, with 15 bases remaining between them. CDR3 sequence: CASIKDGSNTEAFF. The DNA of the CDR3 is TGTGCCAGCATTAAAGACGGATCGAACACTGAAGCTTTCTTT.

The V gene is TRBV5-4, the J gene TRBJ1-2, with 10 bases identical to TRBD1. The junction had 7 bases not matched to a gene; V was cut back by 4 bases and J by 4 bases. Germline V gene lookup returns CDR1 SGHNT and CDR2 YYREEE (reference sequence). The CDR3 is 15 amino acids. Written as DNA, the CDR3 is TGTGCCAGCAGCGGCGGGGGACAGGGGATCTATGGCTACACCTTC. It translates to CASSGGGQGIYGYTF. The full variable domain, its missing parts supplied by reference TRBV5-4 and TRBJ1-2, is ETGVTQSPTHLIKTRGQQVTLRCSSQSGHNTVSWYQQALGQGPQFIFQYYREEENGRGNFPPRFSGLQFPNYSSELNVNALELDDSALYLCASSGGGQGIYGYTFGSGTRLTVV.

CDR3 in DNA: TGTGCCAGCGCGGCAGGGGTAGGCGCCGGGGAGCTGTTTTTT. Its translation: CASAAGVGAGELFF. This chain links TRBV6-5 with TRBJ2-2; tentative D call: TRBD1 (6 bases). Germline CDR1 MNHEY, CDR2 SVGAGI. The CDR3 extends over 14 amino acids. V was cut by 8 bases and J by 6 bases, with 16 bases left in between.

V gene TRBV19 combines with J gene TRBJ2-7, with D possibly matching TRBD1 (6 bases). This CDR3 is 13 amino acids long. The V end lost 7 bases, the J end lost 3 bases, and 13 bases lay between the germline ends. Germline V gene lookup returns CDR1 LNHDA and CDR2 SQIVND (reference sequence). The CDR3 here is CASKDSRFYEQYF. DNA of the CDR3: TGTGCCAGTAAGGACAGTCGGTTCTACGAGCAGTACTTC.

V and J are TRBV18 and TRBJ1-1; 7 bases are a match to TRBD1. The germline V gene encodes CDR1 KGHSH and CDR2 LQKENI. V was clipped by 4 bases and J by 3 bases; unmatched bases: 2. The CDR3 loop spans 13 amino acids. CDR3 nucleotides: TGTGCCAGCTCACACGGACAGGACACTGAAGCTTTCTTT. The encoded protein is CASSHGQDTEAFF.

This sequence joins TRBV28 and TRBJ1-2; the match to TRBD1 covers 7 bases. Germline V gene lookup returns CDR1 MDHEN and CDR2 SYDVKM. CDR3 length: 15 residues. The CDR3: CATRGGGRRGYGYTF. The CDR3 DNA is TGTGCAACCCGAGGGGGCGGTCGTAGGGGCTATGGCTACACCTTC.

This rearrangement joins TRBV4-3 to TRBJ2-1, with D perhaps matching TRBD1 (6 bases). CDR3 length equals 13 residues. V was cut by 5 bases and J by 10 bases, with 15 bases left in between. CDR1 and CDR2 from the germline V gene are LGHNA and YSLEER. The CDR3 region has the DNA TGCGCCAGCAGCTGGGACATCGGTGGGGAGCAGTTCTTC. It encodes CASSWDIGGEQFF.